The clone carrying this T cell receptor (beta chain) was seen at least ten times. The antigen is undetermined. TCRdb reanalysed the reads using MiXCR and keeps one entry per CDR3 protein. The sample consists of about half a million distinct CDR3 sequences, around 30% of them appearing once. The source of the sample is a study of T cell repertoires in cytomegalovirus infection. The trim removed 3 bases at V and 4 bases at J, leaving 8 bases unmatched. This CDR3 is 16 amino acids long. Sequences were derived from cultured PBMCs, sampled from culture after CMV antigen stimulation. The TCR comes from a human donor in good health (CMV status not recorded). Some clones in this sample may be carry-over from other donors' samples. The chain employs TRBV12-3 or TRBV12-4 and TRBJ1-5; 8 positions agree with TRBD1. The CDR3 is CASSFGQGGGNQPQHF. The CDR3 bases are TGTGCCAGCAGTTTCGGACAGGGCGGCGGGAATCAGCCCCAGCATTTT.